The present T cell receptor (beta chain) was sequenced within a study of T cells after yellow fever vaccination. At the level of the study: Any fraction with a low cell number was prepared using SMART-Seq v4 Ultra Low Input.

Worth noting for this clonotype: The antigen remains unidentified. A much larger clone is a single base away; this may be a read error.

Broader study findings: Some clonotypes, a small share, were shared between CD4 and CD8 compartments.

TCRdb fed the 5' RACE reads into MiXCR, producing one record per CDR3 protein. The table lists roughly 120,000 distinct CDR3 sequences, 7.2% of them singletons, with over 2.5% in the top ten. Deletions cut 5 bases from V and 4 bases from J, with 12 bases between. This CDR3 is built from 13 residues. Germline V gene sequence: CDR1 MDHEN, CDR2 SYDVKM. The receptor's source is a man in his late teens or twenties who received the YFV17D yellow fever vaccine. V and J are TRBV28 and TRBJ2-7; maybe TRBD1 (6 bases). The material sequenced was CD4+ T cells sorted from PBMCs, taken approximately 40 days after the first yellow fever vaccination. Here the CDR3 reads CASSLGQQYEQYV. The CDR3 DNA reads TGTGCCAGCAGTCTAGGACAGCAGTACGAGCAGTACGTC.